These T cell receptor beta chains were read from a single sample in a study of blood T cell repertoires in COVID-19. Repertoires were generated with immunoSEQ multiplex PCR, while TCRdb's copy carries only in-frame clones and drops some. The sample yields 65,000 to 70,000 clones, about 85% seen once. The specimen was peripheral blood. These TCRs come from an older man with acute or convalescent COVID-19. Each CDR3 is given with its conserved first and last residue. D genes are given only for firm matches. The size of a clone is reported for some rows only, either as once, few or many, or as a class for expanded clones.

DNA: TGCGCCAGCAGCTTGGCGTCTAGCGGGAGGGCCAGTGAGCAGTTCTTC; CDR3: CASSLASSGRASEQFF; J: TRBJ2-1; D: TRBD2; V: TRBV5-1; size: few
DNA: TGTGCCTGGAGTATCAGCTCTGGAAACACCATATATTTT; CDR3: CAWSISSGNTIYF; J: TRBJ1-3; D: NA; V: TRBV30; size: NA
DNA: TGTGCCAGCAGTTTAGACAGGGGTGACGAGCAGTACTTC; CDR3: CASSLDRGDEQYF; J: TRBJ2-7; D: TRBD1; V: TRBV28; size: once
DNA: TGTGCCAGTAGTATTCCAGGGGGGAATTTAATGGGTGGCTACACCTTC; CDR3: CASSIPGGNLMGGYTF; J: TRBJ1-2; D: TRBD1; V: TRBV19; size: NA
DNA: TGTGCCAGCAGCTTACGGGGTGCCCAGTACTTC; CDR3: CASSLRGAQYF; J: TRBJ2-5; D: NA; V: TRBV6-6; size: NA
DNA: TGTGCCAGCAGTTTGGACAGAGAGGATGGCTACACCTTC; CDR3: CASSLDREDGYTF; J: TRBJ1-2; D: NA; V: TRBV6-6; size: NA
DNA: TGTGCCAGCTCACCTGACACTCCTTCTGGAAACACCATATATTTT; CDR3: CASSPDTPSGNTIYF; J: TRBJ1-3; D: NA; V: TRBV18; size: NA
DNA: TGCGCCAGCAGCCAGGGTGCAGGGGGCTACGAGCAGTACTTC; CDR3: CASSQGAGGYEQYF; J: TRBJ2-7; D: TRBD1; V: TRBV4-3; size: once
DNA: TGTGCCAGCAGCGTAGGACAGGGGGCCGGCTATGGCTACACCTTC; CDR3: CASSVGQGAGYGYTF; J: TRBJ1-2; D: TRBD1; V: TRBV9; size: NA
DNA: TGTGCCAGCAGATTTAACGCGCTGGCGACTTCACCCCTCCAATTT; CDR3: CASRFNALATSPLQF; J: TRBJ1-6; D: NA; V: TRBV28; size: NA
DNA: TGTGCCAGCAGCCGCGACATTGGGGGCTACACCTTC; CDR3: CASSRDIGGYTF; J: TRBJ1-2; D: NA; V: TRBV5-5; size: NA
DNA: TGTGCCAGCAGACTAGGGCCTTTGGGGAACACCGGGGAGCTGTTTTTT; CDR3: CASRLGPLGNTGELFF; J: TRBJ2-2; D: NA; V: TRBV27; size: NA
DNA: TGTGCCAGTAGTATAGATTCGGCCCGACAGGGCAGCTACACCTTC; CDR3: CASSIDSARQGSYTF; J: TRBJ1-2; D: TRBD1; V: TRBV19; size: NA
DNA: TGTGCCAGCAGCTCGAGACAGGCCCTTAATGAAAAACTGTTTTTT; CDR3: CASSSRQALNEKLFF; J: TRBJ1-4; D: NA; V: TRBV5-6; size: NA
DNA: TGTGCTAGTGGCGGGGACACGGGGGGCACCGGGGAGCTGTTTTTT; CDR3: CASGGDTGGTGELFF; J: TRBJ2-2; D: NA; V: TRBV12-5; size: NA
DNA: TGTGCCAGCAGTGGAGGCGATGAGCAGTACTTC; CDR3: CASSGGDEQYF; J: TRBJ2-7; D: NA; V: TRBV28; size: NA
DNA: TGTGCCAGCAGCCAAGCCGCCCTAGGTCGCGGCTACACCTTC; CDR3: CASSQAALGRGYTF; J: TRBJ1-2; D: NA; V: TRBV3-1/TRBV3-2; size: NA
DNA: TGTGCCACCAGTGATTGGCAGGATGAGCAGTTCTTC; CDR3: CATSDWQDEQFF; J: TRBJ2-1; D: NA; V: TRBV24-1; size: few
DNA: TGTGCCAGCAGCCAATCTTACGGCAGCGGGTCCAAAGGCTACACCTTC; CDR3: CASSQSYGSGSKGYTF; J: TRBJ1-2; D: NA; V: TRBV3-1/TRBV3-2; size: NA
DNA: TGTGCCACCAGTGACTGGGGGGAGTATAATAATGAGCAGTTCTTC; CDR3: CATSDWGEYNNEQFF; J: TRBJ2-1; D: NA; V: TRBV24-1; size: NA
DNA: TGTGCCACCAGCAGAGATTTAGGACAGACCTACGAGCAGTACTTC; CDR3: CATSRDLGQTYEQYF; J: TRBJ2-7; D: NA; V: TRBV15; size: NA
DNA: TGTGCCAGTAGTATAGCTAGCGGGAGAGGGTCCTATGAGCAGTTCTTC; CDR3: CASSIASGRGSYEQFF; J: TRBJ2-1; D: TRBD2; V: TRBV19; size: once
DNA: TGCGCCAGCAGCCCTACTCAGGGTTACTCTGAAGCTTTCTTT; CDR3: CASSPTQGYSEAFF; J: TRBJ1-1; D: NA; V: TRBV5-1; size: NA
DNA: TGTGCCAGCACCCTGCACAGGGTACCGGATAATGGAAACACCATATATTTT; CDR3: CASTLHRVPDNGNTIYF; J: TRBJ1-3; D: NA; V: TRBV21-1; size: NA
DNA: TGTGCCAGCTCACGGGACAGACAAGAGACCCAGTACTTC; CDR3: CASSRDRQETQYF; J: TRBJ2-5; D: TRBD1; V: TRBV18; size: once
DNA: TGTGCCAGCAGGGACCTGGGCGGGGGTCATGGCTACACCTTC; CDR3: CASRDLGGGHGYTF; J: TRBJ1-2; D: NA; V: TRBV6-5; size: NA
DNA: TGCGCCAGCAGGTCGACCGGGGGCACTGAAGCTTTCTTT; CDR3: CASRSTGGTEAFF; J: TRBJ1-1; D: NA; V: TRBV10-1; size: NA
DNA: TGTGCCAGCAGAGTCGGAGAGGGCAATCAGCCCCAGCATTTT; CDR3: CASRVGEGNQPQHF; J: TRBJ1-5; D: NA; V: TRBV2; size: NA
DNA: TGTGCCAGCAGCCCCAATGGAGTCAACACTGAAGCTTTCTTT; CDR3: CASSPNGVNTEAFF; J: TRBJ1-1; D: NA; V: TRBV7-2; size: few
DNA: TGTGCCAGCAGCTCCCTAGGGGGCAGGACCGGGGAGCTGTTTTTT; CDR3: CASSSLGGRTGELFF; J: TRBJ2-2; D: TRBD1; V: TRBV11-3; size: NA
DNA: TGTGCCAGCACTCAAGGGGGAACTGAAGCTTTCTTT; CDR3: CASTQGGTEAFF; J: TRBJ1-1; D: NA; V: TRBV7-9; size: few
DNA: TGTGCCACCAGCCCCGCGGGTCCCATCTCTGGAAACACCATATATTTT; CDR3: CATSPAGPISGNTIYF; J: TRBJ1-3; D: NA; V: TRBV15; size: NA
DNA: TGTGCCAGCAGCCGAGCCGTGACAGATTGGACCACCGGGGAGCTGTTTTTT; CDR3: CASSRAVTDWTTGELFF; J: TRBJ2-2; D: NA; V: TRBV6-2/TRBV6-3; size: NA
DNA: TGTGCCAGCAGTGGCCGGGGAGAGACCCAGTACTTC; CDR3: CASSGRGETQYF; J: TRBJ2-5; D: NA; V: TRBV2; size: NA
DNA: TGTGCCACCAGTCCCCCGGGTTCCTACGAGCAGTACTTC; CDR3: CATSPPGSYEQYF; J: TRBJ2-7; D: NA; V: TRBV24-1; size: NA
DNA: TGTGCCAGCAGCTTAGGCACAGGGTATTTCTACGAGCAGTACTTC; CDR3: CASSLGTGYFYEQYF; J: TRBJ2-7; D: NA; V: TRBV11-2; size: NA
DNA: TGTGCCAGCAGCTTAGGTGTCATACAGGGGGCTTGGACCGGGGAGCTGTTTTTT; CDR3: CASSLGVIQGAWTGELFF; J: TRBJ2-2; D: TRBD1; V: TRBV7-9; size: NA
DNA: TGTGCCAGCAGTGCGACAGCCGCCGGGGAGCTGTTTTTT; CDR3: CASSATAAGELFF; J: TRBJ2-2; D: NA; V: TRBV2; size: NA
DNA: TGTGCCAGCAGCTCGGGACTAGCGGGGGAGGAGACCCAGTACTTC; CDR3: CASSSGLAGEETQYF; J: TRBJ2-5; D: TRBD2; V: TRBV5-4; size: NA
DNA: TGTGCCAGCAGCTGGACAGGGAACGCCAACTATGGCTACACCTTC; CDR3: CASSWTGNANYGYTF; J: TRBJ1-2; D: TRBD1; V: TRBV5-5; size: NA
DNA: TGCGCCAGCCAACGACAGGGGAGCACCGGGGAGCTGTTTTTT; CDR3: CASQRQGSTGELFF; J: TRBJ2-2; D: TRBD1; V: TRBV5-1; size: NA
DNA: TGTGCCAGCAGCTTAGGACAGGGGAACTCTGGAAACACCATATATTTT; CDR3: CASSLGQGNSGNTIYF; J: TRBJ1-3; D: TRBD1; V: TRBV7-6; size: NA
DNA: TGTGCCAGCCTTGGACAGGGCTACTTGAATGAGCAGTTCTTC; CDR3: CASLGQGYLNEQFF; J: TRBJ2-1; D: TRBD1; V: TRBV6-5; size: NA
DNA: TGTGCCAGCAGCTCCGAGACAGATACGCAGTATTTT; CDR3: CASSSETDTQYF; J: TRBJ2-3; D: NA; V: TRBV11-3; size: NA
DNA: TGCGCCAGTACCCTGAGCGGGATGGGCAATCAGCCCCAGCATTTT; CDR3: CASTLSGMGNQPQHF; J: TRBJ1-5; D: NA; V: TRBV5-1; size: NA
DNA: TGCGCCAGCAGCCGACGACTAGCGGGAGGTAGCGAGCAGTACTTC; CDR3: CASSRRLAGGSEQYF; J: TRBJ2-7; D: TRBD2; V: TRBV4-3; size: NA